This T cell receptor beta chain was recorded in a study of T-cell memory formation after mild COVID-19. The CDR3 sequence is 15 residues long. The germline CDR1 and CDR2 sequences are LGHNA and YNFKEQ. The V and J ends lost 5 bases and 0 bases respectively, with 12 bases between them. TCRdb re-analysed the 5' RACE reads in MiXCR, keeping a single row per CDR3 protein. The sample records roughly 280,000 distinct CDR3 sequences, around 15% being singletons. This clonotype was obtained from a man between 18 and 35 years old who had mild COVID-19 (a few samples of this study predate the infection). Cell type and time point are not known. The sequencing input was PBMCs or a T cell subset sorted from them (not recorded which). The chain couples TRBV4-2 to TRBJ2-3; no clear D. Here the CDR3 DNA reads TGTGCCAGCAGCAACGTGCGCACCAGCACAGATACGCAGTATTTT. Translating gives CASSNVRTSTDTQYF.